The rows below give T cell receptor beta chains drawn from one sample of a study of blood T cell repertoires in COVID-19. This table comes from immunoSEQ multiplex PCR, and its TCRdb copy is limited to in-frame clones, with some not included. The data show about 84,000 clones, about 83% seen once. The sample was peripheral blood. The receptors here all came from a woman older than 75 with acute or convalescent COVID-19. Each CDR3 is given with its conserved first and last residue. The D gene is left open where the match is weak. Size tells how often a clone was seen (once, few, many) or the class of an expanded clone, and some rows leave it out.

v_call: TRBV20-1
j_call: TRBJ2-5
clone_size: .
d_call: TRBD2
cdr3_aa: CSASPLARETQYF
cdr3_nt: TGCAGTGCTAGTCCACTAGCGAGAGAGACCCAGTACTTC

v_call: TRBV4-1
j_call: TRBJ1-4
clone_size: .
d_call: .
cdr3_aa: CASSQERQPHEKLFF
cdr3_nt: TGCGCCAGCAGCCAAGAAAGACAGCCGCATGAAAAACTGTTTTTT

v_call: TRBV6-6
j_call: TRBJ2-7
clone_size: .
d_call: .
cdr3_aa: CASSRGGDPGAYEQYF
cdr3_nt: TGTGCCAGCAGTCGTGGAGGGGACCCCGGGGCCTACGAGCAGTACTTC

v_call: TRBV19
j_call: TRBJ2-2
clone_size: .
d_call: .
cdr3_aa: CASSVGQITGELFF
cdr3_nt: TGTGCCAGTAGTGTTGGACAGATCACCGGGGAGCTGTTTTTT

v_call: TRBV7-2
j_call: TRBJ2-2
clone_size: .
d_call: .
cdr3_aa: CASSLDTGTRGGELFF
cdr3_nt: TGTGCCAGCAGCTTGGACACCGGGACAAGAGGCGGGGAGCTGTTTTTT

v_call: TRBV6-5
j_call: TRBJ2-3
clone_size: .
d_call: TRBD1
cdr3_aa: CASSPGQGSVDTQYF
cdr3_nt: TGTGCCAGCAGTCCCGGACAGGGTTCAGTAGATACGCAGTATTTT

v_call: TRBV5-1
j_call: TRBJ2-3
clone_size: .
d_call: .
cdr3_aa: CASSLGLVTDTQYF
cdr3_nt: TGCGCCAGCAGCTTGGGGCTAGTCACAGATACGCAGTATTTT

v_call: TRBV19
j_call: TRBJ2-1
clone_size: .
d_call: TRBD2
cdr3_aa: CASSIDATSGSEQFF
cdr3_nt: TGTGCCAGTAGTATAGACGCGACTAGCGGGAGTGAGCAGTTCTTC

v_call: TRBV18
j_call: TRBJ1-5
clone_size: .
d_call: .
cdr3_aa: CASSPRQVVEPQHF
cdr3_nt: TGTGCCAGCTCACCCCGACAGGTTGTGGAGCCCCAGCATTTT

v_call: TRBV7-2
j_call: TRBJ2-7
clone_size: .
d_call: .
cdr3_aa: CASSLTGSIHEQYF
cdr3_nt: TGTGCCAGCAGCTTAACCGGGAGTATCCACGAGCAGTACTTC

v_call: TRBV21-1
j_call: TRBJ2-3
clone_size: .
d_call: .
cdr3_aa: CASSKEFAAGAGKDTQYF
cdr3_nt: .

v_call: TRBV25-1
j_call: TRBJ1-3
clone_size: .
d_call: .
cdr3_aa: CASSEFTGTGNTIYF
cdr3_nt: TGTGCCAGCAGTGAATTCACAGGGACGGGAAACACCATATATTTT

v_call: TRBV24-1
j_call: TRBJ2-5
clone_size: .
d_call: .
cdr3_aa: CATSDFRQGQETQYF
cdr3_nt: TGTGCCACCAGTGATTTTCGCCAGGGCCAAGAGACCCAGTACTTC

v_call: TRBV5-1
j_call: TRBJ2-3
clone_size: .
d_call: .
cdr3_aa: CASSPAGYSTDTQYF
cdr3_nt: TGCGCCAGCAGCCCTGCAGGATATAGCACAGATACGCAGTATTTT

v_call: TRBV29-1
j_call: TRBJ2-1
clone_size: .
d_call: .
cdr3_aa: CSVEGGSSYNEQFF
cdr3_nt: TGCAGCGTTGAAGGCGGTAGCTCCTACAATGAGCAGTTCTTC

v_call: TRBV5-4
j_call: TRBJ2-7
clone_size: .
d_call: TRBD1
cdr3_aa: CASSLVGQGTAEQYF
cdr3_nt: TGTGCCAGCAGCTTGGTAGGACAGGGTACCGCCGAGCAGTACTTC

v_call: TRBV5-1
j_call: TRBJ2-1
clone_size: few
d_call: TRBD2
cdr3_aa: CASSLGLAENEQFF
cdr3_nt: TGCGCCAGCAGCCTGGGGCTAGCGGAGAATGAGCAGTTCTTC

v_call: TRBV5-4
j_call: TRBJ2-7
clone_size: .
d_call: .
cdr3_aa: CASSLLGRGSYEQYF
cdr3_nt: TGTGCCAGCAGCTTGTTGGGCAGGGGCTCCTACGAGCAGTACTTC

v_call: TRBV5-1
j_call: TRBJ1-1
clone_size: .
d_call: TRBD1
cdr3_aa: CASSLGQGENTEAFF
cdr3_nt: TGCGCCAGCAGCTTAGGACAGGGGGAGAACACTGAAGCTTTCTTT

v_call: TRBV29-1
j_call: TRBJ2-2
clone_size: .
d_call: .
cdr3_aa: CSVVVFTGELFF
cdr3_nt: TGCAGCGTTGTTGTCTTCACCGGGGAGCTGTTTTTT

v_call: TRBV3-1/TRBV3-2
j_call: TRBJ2-5
clone_size: .
d_call: .
cdr3_aa: CASSQGSLPGGETQYF
cdr3_nt: TGTGCCAGCAGCCAAGGGTCACTCCCCGGAGGAGAGACCCAGTACTTC

v_call: TRBV5-4
j_call: TRBJ2-7
clone_size: .
d_call: .
cdr3_aa: CASSLIHSYEQYF
cdr3_nt: TGTGCCAGCAGCTTGATTCACTCCTACGAGCAGTACTTC

v_call: TRBV4-3
j_call: TRBJ1-2
clone_size: .
d_call: .
cdr3_aa: CASSQDRGQAIYGYTF
cdr3_nt: TGCGCCAGCAGCCAAGATCGTGGCCAGGCAATCTATGGCTACACCTTC

v_call: TRBV18
j_call: TRBJ2-7
clone_size: .
d_call: TRBD2
cdr3_aa: CASSPGLEDEQYF
cdr3_nt: TGTGCCAGCTCACCGGGACTAGAGGACGAGCAGTACTTC

v_call: TRBV6-2/TRBV6-3
j_call: TRBJ1-2
clone_size: .
d_call: .
cdr3_aa: CASSPGQFYGYTF
cdr3_nt: TGTGCCAGCAGTCCCGGACAGTTCTATGGCTACACCTTC

v_call: TRBV5-1
j_call: TRBJ2-1
clone_size: .
d_call: TRBD2
cdr3_aa: CASSLMGLAGRISYNEQFF
cdr3_nt: TGCGCCAGCAGCTTGATGGGACTAGCGGGACGGATCTCCTACAATGAGCAGTTCTTC

v_call: TRBV3-1/TRBV3-2
j_call: TRBJ2-7
clone_size: .
d_call: .
cdr3_aa: CASSPSGIGYEQYF
cdr3_nt: TGTGCCAGCAGCCCTTCAGGGATTGGCTACGAGCAGTACTTC

v_call: TRBV13
j_call: TRBJ2-1
clone_size: .
d_call: .
cdr3_aa: CASSLARFGEQFF
cdr3_nt: TGTGCCAGCAGCCTCGCTAGATTCGGAGAGCAGTTCTTC

v_call: TRBV5-4
j_call: TRBJ1-2
clone_size: .
d_call: TRBD1
cdr3_aa: CASSQGVANYGYTF
cdr3_nt: TGTGCCAGCAGCCAGGGGGTTGCGAACTATGGCTACACCTTC

v_call: TRBV18
j_call: TRBJ2-7
clone_size: .
d_call: TRBD1
cdr3_aa: CASSPGQVRSYEQYF
cdr3_nt: TGTGCCAGCTCACCGGGACAGGTTCGCTCCTACGAGCAGTACTTC

v_call: TRBV19
j_call: TRBJ2-3
clone_size: once
d_call: .
cdr3_aa: CASSIGGLDTQYF
cdr3_nt: TGTGCCAGTAGTATTGGCGGCTTAGATACGCAGTATTTT

v_call: TRBV15
j_call: TRBJ2-3
clone_size: .
d_call: TRBD2
cdr3_aa: CATSKRDGTDTQYF
cdr3_nt: TGTGCCACCAGCAAGCGGGACGGCACAGATACGCAGTATTTT

v_call: TRBV24-1
j_call: TRBJ2-1
clone_size: .
d_call: .
cdr3_aa: CATSDPYSYNEQFF
cdr3_nt: TGTGCCACCAGTGATCCCTACTCCTACAATGAGCAGTTCTTC

v_call: TRBV5-1
j_call: TRBJ1-2
clone_size: once
d_call: TRBD1
cdr3_aa: CASSPGQGAYGYTF
cdr3_nt: TGCGCCAGCAGCCCAGGACAGGGGGCCTATGGCTACACCTTC

v_call: TRBV18
j_call: TRBJ2-5
clone_size: .
d_call: .
cdr3_aa: CASSPGAGETQYF
cdr3_nt: TGTGCCAGCTCACCAGGGGCCGGAGAGACCCAGTACTTC

v_call: TRBV7-2
j_call: TRBJ1-2
clone_size: .
d_call: .
cdr3_aa: CASSLGGQGLNYGYTF
cdr3_nt: TGTGCCAGCAGCTTAGGGGGGCAGGGCTTAAACTATGGCTACACCTTC

v_call: TRBV12-3/TRBV12-4
j_call: TRBJ1-1
clone_size: .
d_call: .
cdr3_aa: CASSLAQRTEAFF
cdr3_nt: TGTGCCAGCAGTTTAGCCCAAAGGACAGAAGCTTTCTTT

v_call: TRBV6-2/TRBV6-3
j_call: TRBJ2-3
clone_size: .
d_call: TRBD2
cdr3_aa: CASSPVAGGSDTQYF
cdr3_nt: TGTGCCAGCAGTCCCGTCGCGGGAGGGTCAGATACGCAGTATTTT

v_call: TRBV7-2
j_call: TRBJ2-7
clone_size: .
d_call: TRBD2
cdr3_aa: CASSLAGTSGSYEQYF
cdr3_nt: TGTGCCAGCAGCTTAGCCGGGACTAGTGGCTCCTACGAGCAGTACTTC

v_call: TRBV6-5
j_call: TRBJ2-1
clone_size: .
d_call: .
cdr3_aa: CASSYRGSSYNEQFF
cdr3_nt: TGTGCCAGCAGTTACCGGGGGAGCTCCTACAATGAGCAGTTCTTC

v_call: TRBV18
j_call: TRBJ2-1
clone_size: .
d_call: TRBD1
cdr3_aa: CASSFMTGRYNEQFF
cdr3_nt: TGTGCCAGCTCGTTTATGACAGGGCGCTACAATGAGCAGTTCTTC

v_call: TRBV10-3
j_call: TRBJ2-1
clone_size: .
d_call: .
cdr3_aa: CAISDPERRSYNEQFF
cdr3_nt: TGTGCCATCAGTGACCCAGAGAGGCGTTCCTACAATGAGCAGTTCTTC

v_call: TRBV5-1
j_call: TRBJ1-1
clone_size: .
d_call: .
cdr3_aa: CASSLAGDTEAFF
cdr3_nt: TGCGCCAGCAGCTTGGCGGGGGACACTGAAGCTTTCTTT

v_call: TRBV7-2
j_call: TRBJ2-1
clone_size: once
d_call: TRBD2
cdr3_aa: CASSRASGSNNEQFF
cdr3_nt: TGTGCCAGCAGCCGGGCTAGCGGGTCGAACAATGAGCAGTTCTTC